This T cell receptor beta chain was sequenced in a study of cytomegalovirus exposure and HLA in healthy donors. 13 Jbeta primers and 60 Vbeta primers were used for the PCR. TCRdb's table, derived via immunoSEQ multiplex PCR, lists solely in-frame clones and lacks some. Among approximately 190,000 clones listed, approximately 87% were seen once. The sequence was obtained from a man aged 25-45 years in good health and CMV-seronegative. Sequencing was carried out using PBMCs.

CDR3 DNA sequence: TGTGCCAGCAGCCCCCGCGGGACTCAACAAGAGACCCAGTACTTC. Translated: CASSPRGTQQETQYF. This rearrangement joins TRBV11-2 to TRBJ2-5; tentative D call: TRBD2 (6 bases). The CDR3 consists of 15 residues. Per the germline V gene, CDR1 is SGHAT and CDR2 is FQNNGV. V dropped 5 bases and J dropped 2 bases, with 15 bases sitting between them. Supplemented by reference TRBV11-2 and TRBJ2-5, the full variable domain reads EAGVAQSPRYKIIEKRQSVAFWCNPISGHATLYWYQQILGQGPKLLIQFQNNGVVDDSQLPKDRFSAERLKGVDSTLKIQPAKLEDSAVYLCASSPRGTQQETQYFGPGTRLLVL.